Each of the 15 T cell receptor beta chains below was sequenced from the same sample in a study of blood T cells in healthy people across ages. Next came a second PCR, run for about 6 to 12 cycles, which used a sample-barcoded 5' primer along with a J-beta primer mix. TCRdb recomputed calls from the 5' RACE reads with MiXCR, one row per CDR3 protein. The sample records roughly 650,000 distinct CDR3 sequences, around 32% being singletons. Sequencing was carried out using blood. Every receptor here comes from a woman of 80 years or more in good health.

In its sample, this clonotype was seen many times. The chain combines TRBV6-1 with TRBJ2-7, with a tentative D call TRBD1 (6 bases). Trimming shortened V by 2 bases and J by 4 bases, and 12 bases separated the two germline ends. CDR3 size: 14 residues. Germline V gene lookup returns CDR1 MNHNS and CDR2 SASEGT. The CDR3 protein is CASSEITGLYEQYF. In DNA, the CDR3 is TGTGCCAGCAGTGAAATTACAGGGCTTTACGAGCAGTACTTC.

Regarding this clonotype: A single base separates this from a much larger clone, so it may be a read error. This chain uses TRBV6-1 with TRBJ2-5; D uncertain. Germline lookup yields CDR1 MNHNS and CDR2 SASEGT. The CDR3 is made up of 15 amino acids. The CDR3 nucleotides are TGTGCCAGCAGTAGTCAGGCAGGCTACCAAAAGACCCAGTACTTC. Translation: CASSSQAGYQKTQYF.

This clonotype was seen repeatedly, ten times or more. This chain links TRBV20-1 with TRBJ2-1, with TRBD2 identical over 8 bases. V shed 1 base, J shed 4 bases, and the junction held 9 bases outside the gene matches. The CDR3 covers 16 residues. Germline V gene data show CDR1 as DFQATT and CDR2 as SNEGSKA (reference sequence). The CDR3 region has the DNA TGCAGTGCTAGAGTTCCGAGCGGGGGTTTATACAATGAGCAGTTCTTC. This encodes CSARVPSGGLYNEQFF.

This clonotype was seen a few times. The gene calls are TRBV6-2 or TRBV6-3 and TRBJ1-1, with D unresolved. Trimming removed 1 base at V and 4 bases at J, with 10 bases between. This CDR3 has 14 amino acids. Germline V lookup: CDR1 MNHEY, CDR2 SVGEGT. CDR3 sequence (DNA): TGTGCCAGCAGTTACTTCGGACTTATCACTGAAGCTTTCTTT. This sequence encodes CASSYFGLITEAFF.

Details on this clonotype: At one end the junction does not follow the germline gene, possibly because of a read error. V and J are TRBV5-1 and TRBJ2-1; tentative D call: TRBD2 (6 bases). CDR1 and CDR2 from the germline V gene are SGHRS and YFSETQ. The CDR3 contains 15 residues. CDR3: CASSLDGGPYNGQFF. In DNA, the CDR3 is TGCGCCAGCAGCTTGGACGGGGGACCATACAATGGGCAGTTCTTC.

The V and J genes are TRBV7-3 and TRBJ2-1, with D perhaps matching TRBD2 (7 bases). Germline V CDR1 and CDR2: SGHTA, FQGTGA. The CDR3 is 14 amino acids. Trimming removed 3 bases at V and 5 bases at J, with 11 bases between. CDR3 nucleotide sequence: TGTGCCAGCAGCTTCGGGGGGCCGGACAATGAGCAGTTCTTC. Translation: CASSFGGPDNEQFF.

This clonotype was recorded many times. The chain recombines TRBV11-3 with TRBJ2-3; the match to TRBD2 covers 12 bases. Germline V gives CDR1 SGHNT, CDR2 YENEEA. V trimming: 5 bases; J trimming: 0 bases; junction bases outside the gene matches: 9. The CDR3 is made up of 18 amino acids. In nucleotides, the CDR3 is TGTGCCAGCAGCGCCAGACTAGCGGGAGACTCTAGCACAGATACGCAGTATTTT. This codes for CASSARLAGDSSTDTQYF.

The gene calls are TRBV7-9 and TRBJ1-1; D is uncertain. Germline values: CDR1 SEHNR, CDR2 FQNEAQ (reference sequence). Trimming removed 2 bases from V and 8 bases from J, with 18 bases in between. The CDR3 is 15 amino acids. The CDR3 sequence is CASSLSSVRNGEAFF. CDR3 DNA sequence: TGTGCCAGCAGCTTATCTTCGGTACGGAACGGAGAAGCTTTCTTT.

Only a few counts were recorded for this clonotype. As DNA, the CDR3 is TGTGCCAGCTCACCACGGAACGACTGGACTAGTGTAGAGACCCAGTACTTC. It translates to CASSPRNDWTSVETQYF. The chain couples TRBV18 to TRBJ2-5; 7 bases agree with TRBD2. The V gene end was trimmed by 1 base and the J gene end by 4 bases; junction bases not matched to a gene: 12. The germline gives CDR1 KGHSH, CDR2 LQKENI. The CDR3 is 17 residues long.

Only a few counts were recorded for this clonotype. The chain combines TRBV20-1 with TRBJ1-1; 7 bases align to TRBD1. The V gene end was trimmed by 6 bases and the J gene end by 4 bases; junction bases not matched to a gene: 17. This CDR3 has 16 residues. Germline loops: CDR1 DFQATT, CDR2 SNEGSKA (reference sequence). CDR3 sequence: CSAEGALEPWGTEAFF. Here the CDR3 DNA reads TGCAGTGCGGAGGGGGCCTTAGAGCCCTGGGGCACTGAAGCTTTCTTT.

The table lists this clonotype with many counts. V and J are TRBV6-5 and TRBJ2-1; D call uncertain. CDR1 MNHEY and CDR2 SVGAGI come from the germline V gene. The CDR3 totals 13 residues. Trimming left V 0 bases short and J 6 bases short, with 6 bases between. CDR3 sequence (DNA): TGTGCCAGCAGTTACTCGAGGCGCAATGAGCAGTTCTTC. As protein: CASSYSRRNEQFF.

This clonotype appeared many times. The chain has TRBV12-3 or TRBV12-4 and TRBJ2-5; 12 bases are a match to TRBD1. This CDR3 has 14 residues. Losses at the gene ends were 6 bases for V and 5 bases for J; bases not matched to a gene: 4. Here the CDR3 DNA reads TGTGCCAGCAGCCGGGACAGGGGGCGGGAGACCCAGTACTTC. It translates to CASSRDRGRETQYF.

This clonotype has a count of ten or more. CDR3 sequence reads: CASRDAGYSYEQYF. CDR3 DNA sequence: TGTGCCAGCAGGGACGCAGGGTACTCCTACGAGCAGTACTTC. V gene TRBV12-3 or TRBV12-4 combines with J gene TRBJ2-7, with D maybe TRBD1 (5 bases). This CDR3 is built from 14 residues. Trimming left V 6 bases short and J 0 bases short, with 12 bases between.

For this clonotype: This may come from a read error, since a much larger clone is one base off. The rearrangement joins TRBV6-1 to TRBJ2-7; 14 bases fit TRBD2. V lost 6 bases to trimming and J lost 7 bases; unmatched junction nucleotides: 8. Germline CDR1 MNHNS, CDR2 SASEGT. The CDR3 is made up of 15 amino acids. The CDR3 protein is CASRVTSGGVEEQYF. The CDR3 coding sequence is TGTGCCAGCAGGGTGACTAGCGGGGGGGTGGAAGAGCAGTACTTC.

This clonotype has at least ten counts. With a much larger clone just one base away, this may be a read error. The chain is built from TRBV7-3 and TRBJ2-1; no definite D call. The J call could be wrong; TRBJ2-7 is a better fit for the DNA end. The CDR3 is 15 residues long. CDR1 is SGHTA, CDR2 FQGTGA, per germline. DNA for the CDR3: TGTGCCAGCAGCTTAATCCCGGGCTCCTACAATGAGCAGTACTTC. Translated: CASSLIPGSYNEQYF.